Detailed here is one T cell receptor (beta chain). Germline CDR1 LNHDA, CDR2 SQIVND (reference sequence). V lost 5 bases and J lost 0, with 8 bases in between. The CDR3 consists of 14 residues. The sample is drawn from a study of T cell responses to AZD1222 COVID-19 vaccine. Assay: immunoSEQ multiplex PCR; the TCRdb copy retains only in-frame clones and omits some. The table lists 96,000 or so clones, 80% to 90% of them singletons, with 1.6% in the top ten. This TCR came from an adult in good health. This material consisted of peripheral blood, taken on day 0 of AZD1222 vaccination. The J gene is TRBJ1-5, the V gene TRBV19; no definite D call. The CDR3 region has the DNA TGTGCCAGTAGTGCTGGGTATAGCAATCAGCCCCAGCATTTT. Translated: CASSAGYSNQPQHF.